This TCR beta chain was recovered during a study of monozygotic twins with cystic fibrosis (dated by TCRdb to the early 2020s). Background for the entire study: Around 2.8 micrograms of fragmented DNA went through 15 PCR cycles to produce barcoded libraries. Twins were ranked among 1,000 to 1,300 cohort participants for weight-for-height and FEVPerc (FEV1 disease centile) at the day of blood sampling. Ten female and six male twin pairs, aged 2.0 to 36.4 years (median about 9 years) and mostly children and adolescents, were included in the cohort. The study compared TCR beta repertoires within and between 16 monozygotic twin pairs with cystic fibrosis to assess genetic influence on V and J gene usage. Data for three of the twin pairs had already been reported earlier in a different context.

In the case of this clone: Its specific antigen is unknown. Base qualities are missing; no much larger clone stands one base away.

Beyond this particular receptor, the publication reports: In 13 of 16 pairs, V gene usage most closely resembled the co-twin's, and the same held for J usage in 8 of 16 pairs, a pattern suggesting genetic constraints. Simpson clonality was generally low (median 0.0095), which suggests a naive-dominated repertoire, and clonality was higher in the most severely affected patients. Only a small cohort was studied, and no association of shared CDR3 numbers with age, concordance or disease severity was found. Sharing of nucleotide-identical clonotypes was significantly greater within monozygotic CF twin pairs than between unrelated CF individuals (P = 0.000026, Mann-Whitney).

The CDR3 sequence holds 14 residues, the cysteine and phenylalanine included. This entry keeps only the CDR3 DNA: 42 bases, framed from base 1. The junction shows trimming of 4 bases on V and 9 bases on J, and the gene matches do not reach 8 bases of it. Taken from the germline V gene (reference sequence), the CDR1 and CDR2 loops are MNHEY and SMNVEV. The twin pairs came from the European Cystic Fibrosis Twin and Sibling Study Cohort, a cohort that recruited patients from 158 CF clinics across 14 European countries. Zygosity and CFTR genotype were confirmed in-house, and zygosity was tested by multiplex PCR of nine short tandem repeat loci. Peripheral blood was sampled from each twin, with clinical parameters recorded on the day of blood sampling. Genomic DNA was isolated from peripheral blood cells with phenol/chloroform and kept in TE buffer at 4 degrees C. Following the manufacturer's instructions, the researchers used the immunoSEQ immune profiling system to amplify TCR beta CDR3 regions via multiplex PCR. An Illumina NextSeq system was used for sequencing. Concerning the study's data processing: The immunoSEQ Analyzer platform handled processing of the sequence data, and clonality was calculated by taking the square root of Simpson's index of productive rearrangements. Jensen-Shannon distance served as the measure of similarity in V and J usage, while OLGA was used to compute CDR3 generation probabilities. The researchers looked up shared CDR3 sequences in the immuneACCESS database (August 2020) and in VDJdb (December 2020). TCRdb took this table from immuneACCESS and kept in-frame rearrangements with V and J called. Such tables lack part of the clones; where checked against another copy, unresolved V genes explain under half of the gap, and the rest is unexplained. From that table come the V and J calls and clone size; the DNA was used to work out D and trimming. The sample data list over 9,500 clones, and 65% to 90% of these were observed just once. Around 0.5% of the sample is in the top ten clones.

The TCR comes from a man aged 18-30 years with cystic fibrosis. Recombination joined TRBV27 with TRBJ2-1, with 8 bases aligning to TRBD2. The material sequenced was blood. The CDR3 reads CASSYYGGAGEQFF. The nucleotides read TGTGCCAGCAGTTATTACGGGGGGGCGGGTGAGCAGTTCTTC.